This T cell receptor beta chain was recovered during a study of T cells in Graves' hyperthyroidism and ophthalmopathy. Researchers amplified the TCR beta CDR3 regions from RNA transcripts. When the TCR CDR3 underwent first-round RT-PCR, the HTBI primer set was used. In TCRdb, the multiplex PCR reads were re-called with MiXCR into one record per CDR3 protein. The table lists around 500,000 distinct CDR3 sequences, around 15% of them singletons. Fresh peripheral blood, 8 to 10 ml of it, supplied the PBMCs. Trimming cost V 4 bases and J 2 bases, with 12 bases left between them. This CDR3 contains 16 residues. Germline-derived CDR1 and CDR2 are SGHTA and FQGNSA.

Sequenced sample: blood. The chain uses TRBV7-2 and TRBJ2-6; D remains ambiguous. This TCR was sampled from a woman aged 40 to 55 with Graves' hyperthyroidism. CDR3 bases: TGTGCCAGCAGCTACCCGCAGGATACTGGGGCCAACGTCCTGACTTTC. Its translation is CASSYPQDTGANVLTF.